The TCR beta chain under discussion was sequenced for a study of human T cells and chemical hapten exposure. Study details: From small differences in pooled library volume came most of the variation in per-sample TCR yields. General study results and limits: The immune response of these alopecia patients might not match healthy individuals'.

Time point of the sample: pre-sensitization, week 0. Stated treatment: therapeutic diphenylcyclopropenone sensitization with weekly scalp DPC. Staff drew blood before applying each patch test. This clonotype showed up many times. The target antigen is unknown. Trimming removed 3 bases at V and 5 bases at J, with 10 bases between. The germline V gene encodes CDR1 KGHSH and CDR2 LQKENI. The CDR3 covers 13 residues. TCRdb recomputed calls from the RACE reads with MiXCR, one row per CDR3 protein. Altogether 300,000 to 450,000 distinct CDR3 sequences are present, roughly 4.6% being singletons, with the ten largest covering 2.6%.

The chain is built from TRBV18 and TRBJ1-2; D is perhaps TRBD1 (5 bases). The receptor was isolated from a woman in her 50s with alopecia areata. Some clones in this sample may be carry-over from other donors' samples. The specimen was whole blood, collected in connection with sensitization to the hapten diphenylcyclopropenone (DPC). The CDR3 loop is CASSPGQDYGYTF. CDR3 nucleotides: TGTGCCAGCTCACCCGGACAAGATTATGGCTACACCTTC.